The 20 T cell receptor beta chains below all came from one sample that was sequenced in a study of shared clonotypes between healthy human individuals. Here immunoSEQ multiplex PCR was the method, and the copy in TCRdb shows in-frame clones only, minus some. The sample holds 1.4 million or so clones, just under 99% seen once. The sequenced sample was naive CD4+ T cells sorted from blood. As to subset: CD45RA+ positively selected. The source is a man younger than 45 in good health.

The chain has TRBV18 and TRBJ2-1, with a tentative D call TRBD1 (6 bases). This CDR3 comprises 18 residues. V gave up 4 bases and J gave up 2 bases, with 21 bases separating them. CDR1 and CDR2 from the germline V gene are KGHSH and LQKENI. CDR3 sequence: CASSLMVGGQVAYNEQFF. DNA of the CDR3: TGTGCCAGCTCACTCATGGTAGGGGGTCAGGTCGCCTACAATGAGCAGTTCTTC.

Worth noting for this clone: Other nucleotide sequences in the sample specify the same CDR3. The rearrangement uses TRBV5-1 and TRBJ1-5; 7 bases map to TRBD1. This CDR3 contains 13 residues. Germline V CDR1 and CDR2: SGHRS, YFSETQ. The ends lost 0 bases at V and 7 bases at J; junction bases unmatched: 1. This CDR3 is CASSLGQGQPQHF. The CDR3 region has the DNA TGCGCCAGCAGCTTGGGACAGGGACAGCCCCAGCATTTT.

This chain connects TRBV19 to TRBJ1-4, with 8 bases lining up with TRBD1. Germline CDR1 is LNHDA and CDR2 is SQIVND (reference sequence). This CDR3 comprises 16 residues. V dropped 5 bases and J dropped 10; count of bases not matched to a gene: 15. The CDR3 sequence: CASSELGGQAPGKLFF. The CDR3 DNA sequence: TGTGCCAGTAGTGAACTGGGGGGACAGGCGCCCGGAAAACTGTTTTTT.

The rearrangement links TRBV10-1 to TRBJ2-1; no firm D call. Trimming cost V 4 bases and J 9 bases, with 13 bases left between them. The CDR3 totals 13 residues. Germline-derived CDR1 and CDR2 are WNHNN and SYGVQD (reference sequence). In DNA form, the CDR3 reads TGCGCCAGCAGTGGGTCAGGCGGCGGTGAGCAGTTCTTC. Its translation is CASSGSGGGEQFF.

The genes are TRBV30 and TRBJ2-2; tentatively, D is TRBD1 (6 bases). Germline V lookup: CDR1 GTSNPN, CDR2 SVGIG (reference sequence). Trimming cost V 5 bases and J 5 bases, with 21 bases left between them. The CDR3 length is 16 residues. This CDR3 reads CAWGDNVIFGTGELFF. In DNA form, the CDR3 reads TGTGCCTGGGGGGACAACGTCATTTTCGGGACCGGGGAGCTGTTTTTT.

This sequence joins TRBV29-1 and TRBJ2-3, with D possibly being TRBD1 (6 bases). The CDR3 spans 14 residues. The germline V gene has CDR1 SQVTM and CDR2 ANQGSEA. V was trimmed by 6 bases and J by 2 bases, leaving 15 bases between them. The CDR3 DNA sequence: TGCAGCGTGGACAGCCTCAGTCCCACAGATACGCAGTATTTT. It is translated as CSVDSLSPTDTQYF.

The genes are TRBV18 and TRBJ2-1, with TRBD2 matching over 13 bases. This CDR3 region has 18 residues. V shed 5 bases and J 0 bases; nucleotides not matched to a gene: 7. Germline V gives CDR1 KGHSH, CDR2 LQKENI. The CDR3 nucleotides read TGTGCCAGCTCAGGCGGGACTAGCGGGGAAACCTCCTACAATGAGCAGTTCTTC. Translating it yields CASSGGTSGETSYNEQFF.

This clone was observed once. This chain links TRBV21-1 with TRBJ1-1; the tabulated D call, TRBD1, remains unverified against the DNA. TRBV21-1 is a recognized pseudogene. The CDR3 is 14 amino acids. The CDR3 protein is CASPGQGRGAEAFF. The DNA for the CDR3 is TGTGCCAGCCCGGGACAGGGTAGAGGTGCTGAAGCTTTCTTT.

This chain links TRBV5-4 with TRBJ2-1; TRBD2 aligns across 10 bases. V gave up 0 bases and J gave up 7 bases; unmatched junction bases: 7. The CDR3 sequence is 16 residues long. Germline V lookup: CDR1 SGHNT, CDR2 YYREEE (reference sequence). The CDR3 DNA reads TGTGCCAGCAGCTTGGAGCTAGCGGGAGTGGGTAATGAGCAGTTCTTC. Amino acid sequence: CASSLELAGVGNEQFF.

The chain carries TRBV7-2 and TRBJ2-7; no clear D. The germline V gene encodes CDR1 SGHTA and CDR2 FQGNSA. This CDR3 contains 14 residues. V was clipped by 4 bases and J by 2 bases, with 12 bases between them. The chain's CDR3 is CASSSSRIAYEQYF. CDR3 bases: TGTGCCAGCAGCTCATCTAGAATCGCCTACGAGCAGTACTTC.

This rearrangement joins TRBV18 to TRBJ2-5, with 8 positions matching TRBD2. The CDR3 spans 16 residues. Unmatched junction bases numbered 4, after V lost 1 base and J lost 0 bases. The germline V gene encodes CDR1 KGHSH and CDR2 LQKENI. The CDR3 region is CASSPRSSGNQETQYF. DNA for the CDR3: TGTGCCAGCTCACCACGGAGTAGCGGGAACCAAGAGACCCAGTACTTC.

CDR3 in amino acids: CASSLEQGGDTEAFF. CDR3 nucleotide sequence: TGTGCCAGCAGCTTGGAGCAGGGGGGGGACACTGAAGCTTTCTTT. The chain is built from TRBV5-7 and TRBJ1-1; the match to TRBD1 covers 7 bases. TRBV5-7 is an ORF, and what it does is uncertain. V lost 0 bases and J lost 3; bases outside the gene matches: 5. CDR3 size: 15 residues.

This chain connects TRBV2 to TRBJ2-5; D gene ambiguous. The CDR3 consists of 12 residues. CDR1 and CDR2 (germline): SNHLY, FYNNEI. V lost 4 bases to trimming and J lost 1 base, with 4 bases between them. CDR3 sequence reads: CASSAFQETQYF. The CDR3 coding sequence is TGTGCCAGCAGTGCCTTCCAAGAGACCCAGTACTTC.

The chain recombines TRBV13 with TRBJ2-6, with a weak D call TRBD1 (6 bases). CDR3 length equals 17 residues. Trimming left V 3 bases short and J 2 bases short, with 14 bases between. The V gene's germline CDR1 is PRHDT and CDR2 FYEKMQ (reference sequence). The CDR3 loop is CASSFGRGTTGANVLTF. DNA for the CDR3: TGTGCCAGCAGCTTTGGTCGAGGGACAACTGGGGCCAACGTCCTGACTTTC.

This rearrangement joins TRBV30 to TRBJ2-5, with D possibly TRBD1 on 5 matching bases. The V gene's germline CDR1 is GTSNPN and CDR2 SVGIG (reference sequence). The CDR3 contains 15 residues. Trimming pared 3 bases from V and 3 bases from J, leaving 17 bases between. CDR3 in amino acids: CAWRGAQTVKETQYF. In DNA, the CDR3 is TGTGCCTGGAGAGGGGCCCAGACAGTCAAAGAGACCCAGTACTTC. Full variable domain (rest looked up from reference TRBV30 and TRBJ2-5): SQTIHQWPATLVQPVGSPLSLECTVEGTSNPNLYWYRQAAGRGLQLLFYSVGIGQISSEVPQNLSASRPQDRQFILSSKKLLLSDSGFYLCAWRGAQTVKETQYFGPGTRLLVL.

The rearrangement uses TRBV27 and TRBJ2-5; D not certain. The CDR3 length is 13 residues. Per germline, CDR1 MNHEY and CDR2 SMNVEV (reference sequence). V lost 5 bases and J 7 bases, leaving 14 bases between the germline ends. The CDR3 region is CASSPSQGGTQYF. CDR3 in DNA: TGTGCCAGCAGTCCATCTCAAGGTGGGACCCAGTACTTC.

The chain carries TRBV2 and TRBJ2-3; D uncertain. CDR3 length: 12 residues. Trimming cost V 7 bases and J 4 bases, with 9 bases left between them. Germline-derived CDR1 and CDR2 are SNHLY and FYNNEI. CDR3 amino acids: CASTPDADTQYF. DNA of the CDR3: TGTGCCAGCACGCCTGATGCAGATACGCAGTATTTT.

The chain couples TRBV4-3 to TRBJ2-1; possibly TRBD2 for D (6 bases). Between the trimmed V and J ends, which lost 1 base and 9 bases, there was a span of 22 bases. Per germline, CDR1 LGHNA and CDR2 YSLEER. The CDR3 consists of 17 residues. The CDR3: CASSQGGWGGNLGEQFF. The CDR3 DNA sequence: TGCGCCAGCAGCCAAGGGGGCTGGGGCGGGAACTTAGGTGAGCAGTTCTTC.

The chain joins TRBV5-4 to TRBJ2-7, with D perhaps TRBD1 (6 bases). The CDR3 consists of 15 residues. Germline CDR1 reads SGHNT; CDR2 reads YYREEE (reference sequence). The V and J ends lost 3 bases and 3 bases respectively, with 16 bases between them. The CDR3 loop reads CASSSRDKGLYEQYF. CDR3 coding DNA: TGTGCCAGCAGCTCCCGGGACAAAGGTCTCTACGAGCAGTACTTC.

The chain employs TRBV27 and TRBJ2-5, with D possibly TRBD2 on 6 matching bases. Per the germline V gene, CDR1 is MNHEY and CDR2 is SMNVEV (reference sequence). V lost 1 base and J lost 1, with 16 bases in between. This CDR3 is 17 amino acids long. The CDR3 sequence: CASSLWAGTGLQETQYF. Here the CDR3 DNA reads TGTGCCAGCAGTTTATGGGCCGGGACTGGGCTCCAAGAGACCCAGTACTTC.